What follows are 10 T cell receptor beta chains derived from one specimen sequenced in a study of blood T cell repertoires in COVID-19. The method was immunoSEQ multiplex PCR; TCRdb's version includes in-frame clones alone and lacks a portion of them. The table lists approximately 97,000 clones, 70% to 90% of them singletons. The material sequenced was peripheral blood. These receptors originate from a human donor in a cohort sampled during active COVID-19.

A few counts support this clone. The gene calls are TRBV5-1 and TRBJ1-2; TRBD1 might be the D (5 bases). The CDR3 runs to 12 residues. Germline lookup yields CDR1 SGHRS and CDR2 YFSETQ. V lost 7 bases and J lost 4, with 11 bases in between. CDR3 sequence: CASWGKGYGYTF. In DNA, the CDR3 is TGCGCCAGCTGGGGCAAGGGCTATGGCTACACCTTC. Looking up the rest from reference TRBV5-1 and TRBJ1-2 gives the full variable domain: KAGVTQTPRYLIKTRGQQVTLSCSPISGHRSVSWYQQTPGQGLQFLFEYFSETQRNKGNFPGRFSGRQFSNSRSEMNVSTLELGDSALYLCASWGKGYGYTFGSGTRLTVV.

CDR3 DNA sequence: TGTGCCACCAGCAGGGGGAGAAGCGGCAGGGGATACACCTTC. This translates into CATSRGRSGRGYTF. V usage is TRBV15 and J usage is TRBJ1-2; tentatively, D is TRBD1 (6 bases). This CDR3 comprises 14 residues. The germline V gene encodes CDR1 LNHNV and CDR2 YYDKDF (reference sequence). Deletions cut 3 bases from V and 11 bases from J, with 19 bases between. Complete variable domain (other parts from reference TRBV15 and TRBJ1-2): DAMVIQNPRYQVTQFGKPVTLSCSQTLNHNVMYWYQQKSSQAPKLLFHYYDKDFNNEADTPDNFQSRRPNTSFCFLDIRSPGLGDTAMYLCATSRGRSGRGYTFGSGTRLTVV.

V usage is TRBV4-2 and J usage is TRBJ2-7; 7 positions match TRBD1. The CDR3 spans 16 residues. Unmatched junction bases numbered 8, after V lost 3 bases and J lost 0 bases. The V gene's germline CDR1 is LGHNA and CDR2 YNFKEQ. This CDR3 reads CASSQGTAENSYEQYF. In DNA form, the CDR3 reads TGTGCCAGCAGCCAGGGGACAGCAGAAAACTCCTACGAGCAGTACTTC.

The chain links TRBV19 to TRBJ2-7; unclear D gene. The CDR3 length is 13 residues. Germline CDR1 LNHDA, CDR2 SQIVND (reference sequence). The V end lost 4 bases, the J end lost 2 bases, and 9 bases lay between the germline ends. DNA for the CDR3: TGTGCCAGTAGTAGCACGGTTGCCTACGAGCAGTACTTC. Residues: CASSSTVAYEQYF.

V gene TRBV7-9 combines with J gene TRBJ1-4; D unresolved. Germline CDR1 is SEHNR and CDR2 is FQNEAQ (reference sequence). Trimming cost V 5 bases and J 0 bases, with 10 bases left between them. CDR3 length equals 15 residues. CDR3 in amino acids: CASSPDGATNEKLFF. In DNA, the CDR3 is TGTGCCAGCAGCCCCGACGGGGCAACTAATGAAAAACTGTTTTTT. The full variable domain, its missing parts supplied by reference TRBV7-9 and TRBJ1-4, is DTGVSQNPRHKITKRGQNVTFRCDPISEHNRLYWYRQTLGQGPEFLTYFQNEAQLEKSRLLSDRFSAERPKGSFSTLEIQRTEQGDSAMYLCASSPDGATNEKLFFGSGTQLSVL.

This chain joins TRBV9 and TRBJ1-1, with 7 bases lining up with TRBD1. Germline loops: CDR1 SGDLS, CDR2 YYNGEE. There are 15 residues in the CDR3. With 3 bases clipped from V and 0 bases from J, the junction kept 5 bases outside the gene matches. The CDR3 region has the DNA TGTGCCAGCAGCGAGACAGGGAGACTGAACACTGAAGCTTTCTTT. The encoded protein is CASSETGRLNTEAFF.

J is TRBJ2-7 and V is TRBV3-1 (or the pseudogene TRBV3-2); tentative D call: TRBD2 (7 bases). The ends were cut back, 1 base at V and 5 bases at J, with 18 bases in the middle. This CDR3 is 16 amino acids long. Germline V gene sequence: CDR1 LGHDT, CDR2 YNNKEL (reference sequence). In DNA form, the CDR3 reads TGTGCCAGCAGCCAAGGGTCTGGCGGGGGCCACCACGAGCAGTACTTC. Protein sequence: CASSQGSGGGHHEQYF.

The V gene is TRBV4-1, the J gene TRBJ2-6; possibly TRBD1 for D (6 bases). Per the germline V gene, CDR1 is MGHRA and CDR2 is YSYEKL. The CDR3 spans 18 residues. V lost 3 bases and J 0 bases, leaving 15 bases between the germline ends. As DNA, the CDR3 is TGCGCCAGCAGCCAGGCCCTACAGGGTTCCTCTGGGGCCAACGTCCTGACTTTC. Translated: CASSQALQGSSGANVLTF.

The rearrangement joins TRBV6-6 to TRBJ2-7, with D possibly being TRBD2 (5 bases). Germline V CDR1 and CDR2: MNHNY, SVGAGI (reference sequence). This CDR3 has 15 residues. Between the trimmed V and J ends, which lost 7 bases and 0 bases, there was a span of 16 bases. The CDR3 is CASTRAGRSSYEQYF. CDR3 coding DNA: TGTGCCAGCACGAGGGCAGGACGGAGCTCCTACGAGCAGTACTTC.

V usage is TRBV9 and J usage is TRBJ1-1; perhaps TRBD1 as D (6 bases). V lost 4 bases and J 5 bases, leaving 18 bases between the germline ends. The length of the CDR3 is 15 residues. Looked up from germline, CDR1 is SGDLS and CDR2 is YYNGEE. The CDR3 DNA follows: TGTGCCAGCAGCAAGTGGGGGGGCGGAGAGACTGAAGCTTTCTTT. Its translation: CASSKWGGGETEAFF.